A single sample gave rise to the 29 T cell receptor beta chains below, sequenced in a study of shared clonotypes between healthy human individuals. The table came from immunoSEQ multiplex PCR; TCRdb's copy has only in-frame clones and leaves some out. This table has 450,000 to 600,000 clones, around 79% appearing once. The source material was PBMCs. The receptors stem from a woman aged 40 to 50 in good health. Some clones in this sample may be carry-over from other donors' samples.

This clone was detected only a few times. The chain combines TRBV5-1 with TRBJ1-3; 9 nucleotides match TRBD1. Germline CDR1 reads SGHRS; CDR2 reads YFSETQ. The CDR3 has 16 amino acids. Trimming at V came to 4 bases and at J to 4 bases, leaving 9 bases not matched to a gene. The CDR3 region is CASSPARGTGGNTIYF. As DNA, the CDR3 is TGCGCCAGCAGCCCTGCCCGCGGGACAGGGGGAAACACCATATATTTT.

Details on this clone: The same CDR3 is also encoded by other DNA sequences in this sample. The V and J genes are TRBV10-3 and TRBJ1-2; no firm D call. The V end was cut by 3 bases, the J end by 3 bases, with 8 bases between. This CDR3 has 13 residues. In germline, CDR1 is ENHRY, CDR2 SYGVKD. The CDR3 spells CAISDRFHYGYTF. The DNA for the CDR3 is TGTGCCATCAGTGACCGCTTTCACTATGGCTACACCTTC.

This rearrangement joins TRBV11-1 to TRBJ2-2; D not resolved. With 6 bases removed from V and 1 base from J, the gap between germline ends came to 12 bases. The V gene's germline CDR1 is SGHAT and CDR2 FQDESV (reference sequence). The CDR3 sequence is 15 residues long. As DNA, the CDR3 is TGTGCCAGCAGACCTCGACTCGAGAACACCGGGGAGCTGTTTTTT. It translates to CASRPRLENTGELFF.

The chain couples TRBV5-1 to TRBJ2-7; 8 bases are shared with TRBD2. The CDR3 is made up of 14 amino acids. The ends lost 0 bases at V and 5 bases at J; junction bases unmatched: 4. Germline V lookup: CDR1 SGHRS, CDR2 YFSETQ. The CDR3 loop reads CASSLDQRENEQYF. The CDR3 region has the DNA TGCGCCAGCAGCTTGGATCAGCGGGAGAACGAGCAGTACTTC.

This chain joins TRBV10-3 and TRBJ2-1, with 8 bases fitting TRBD2. Germline V gene data show CDR1 as ENHRY and CDR2 as SYGVKD. This CDR3 comprises 16 residues. Trimming at V came to 4 bases and at J to 9 bases, leaving 14 bases not matched to a gene. CDR3 loop: CAISGDVSGSSIEQFF. The CDR3 DNA reads as TGTGCCATCAGTGGGGACGTGAGCGGGAGTTCAATTGAGCAGTTCTTC.

In this sample, this clone turned up a few times. The chain combines TRBV28 with TRBJ2-7; TRBD1 aligns across 8 bases. Germline V gives CDR1 MDHEN, CDR2 SYDVKM. The CDR3 covers 14 residues. With 5 bases clipped from V and 7 bases from J, the junction kept 10 bases outside the gene matches. CDR3 coding DNA: TGTGCCAGCAGTCCGACAGGGGCCCGTACGGAGCAGTACTTC. Its protein product is CASSPTGARTEQYF.

The chain combines TRBV5-5 with TRBJ1-4; tentative D call: TRBD1 (5 bases). The germline CDR1 and CDR2 sequences are SGHKS and YYEKEE (reference sequence). CDR3 length: 14 amino acids. The germline V and J ends were trimmed by 0 bases and 8 bases, with 11 bases remaining between them. The CDR3 region has the DNA TGTGCCAGCAGCTTGGTTCGGTGGGGCGAAAAACTGTTTTTT. Translation: CASSLVRWGEKLFF.

The chain has TRBV10-3 and TRBJ1-4; weak D call: TRBD1 (5 bases). CDR3 length equals 15 residues. The V gene lost 2 bases and the J gene lost 2 bases, with 9 bases spanning the gap. The V gene's germline CDR1 is ENHRY and CDR2 SYGVKD. The CDR3 sequence: CAISEGWGTNEKLFF. The CDR3 nucleotides read TGTGCCATCAGTGAGGGCTGGGGGACTAATGAAAAACTGTTTTTT.

This sequence joins TRBV6-5 and TRBJ1-5; a weak D match, TRBD1 (5 bases). The ends were cut back, 3 bases at V and 9 bases at J, with 9 bases in the middle. Germline lookup yields CDR1 MNHEY and CDR2 SVGAGI. There are 12 residues in the CDR3. The CDR3 region is CASSYEGRPQHF. As DNA, the CDR3 is TGTGCCAGCAGTTATGAGGGGCGGCCCCAGCATTTT.

As regards this clone: The same CDR3 arises from other DNA sequences in this sample as well. This sequence joins TRBV19 and TRBJ2-6, with D unclear. The CDR3 length is 13 residues. Looked up from germline, CDR1 is LNHDA and CDR2 is SQIVND (reference sequence). Between the trimmed V and J ends, which lost 8 bases and 3 bases, there was a span of 8 bases. The CDR3 region has the DNA TGTGCCAGTCGTTTGGGTGGGGCCAACGTCCTGACTTTC. Translated: CASRLGGANVLTF.

The rearrangement joins TRBV29-1 to TRBJ2-7; TRBD1 might be the D (8 bases). The CDR3 loop spans 14 amino acids. Germline values: CDR1 SQVTM, CDR2 ANQGSEA. V lost 5 bases, J lost 3 bases, and 17 bases lay in between. For the CDR3, the DNA is TGCAGCGTTCGGACAGGGAGGGATCGCTACGAGCAGTACTTC. Its protein is CSVRTGRDRYEQYF.

The V gene is TRBV7-9, the J gene TRBJ1-1; no definite D call. This CDR3 has 15 amino acids. The germline gives CDR1 SEHNR, CDR2 FQNEAQ (reference sequence). V was pared by 1 base and J by 3 bases, with 12 bases between. As DNA, the CDR3 is TGTGCCAGCAGCTTAGAAAGTCTATCGGACACTGAAGCTTTCTTT. Its protein is CASSLESLSDTEAFF.

The V call is TRBV27, the J call TRBJ2-1; D is undetermined. Between the trimmed V and J ends, which lost 2 bases and 4 bases, there was a span of 9 bases. Looked up from germline, CDR1 is MNHEY and CDR2 is SMNVEV (reference sequence). The CDR3 covers 14 residues. The CDR3 reads CASSLRSRYNEQFF. In DNA, the CDR3 is TGTGCCAGCAGTTTAAGGTCCCGTTACAATGAGCAGTTCTTC.

The chain combines TRBV5-4 with TRBJ2-3, with 7 bases lining up with TRBD2. The V gene's germline CDR1 is SGHNT and CDR2 YYREEE (reference sequence). The CDR3 runs to 15 residues. Trimming at V came to 4 bases and at J to 3 bases, leaving 8 bases not matched to a gene. CDR3 protein: CASSQQREVTDTQYF. CDR3 coding DNA: TGTGCCAGCAGCCAACAGCGGGAAGTGACAGATACGCAGTATTTT.

J is TRBJ1-4 and V is TRBV27; D may be TRBD1 (6 bases). The CDR3 spans 14 residues. Trimming pared 6 bases from V and 7 bases from J, leaving 15 bases between. CDR1 and CDR2 (germline): MNHEY, SMNVEV (reference sequence). The DNA of the CDR3 is TGTGCCAGCAGACCCAACAGGGAGGGTGAAAAACTGTTTTTT. Its translation is CASRPNREGEKLFF.

The table lists this clone with a few counts. The gene calls are TRBV9 and TRBJ2-7; tentatively, D is TRBD1 (5 bases). The V end was cut by 0 bases, the J end by 3 bases, with 10 bases between. CDR3 size: 14 residues. Germline CDR1 is SGDLS and CDR2 is YYNGEE. This chain's CDR3 is CASSVGQGDYEQYF. The CDR3 coding sequence is TGTGCCAGCAGCGTAGGGCAGGGCGACTACGAGCAGTACTTC.

The table lists this clone with a count of one. The chain uses TRBV2 and TRBJ2-7; 8 nucleotides align to TRBD1. V lost 7 bases to trimming and J lost 1 base; unmatched junction nucleotides: 9. CDR3 size: 15 residues. The germline V gene encodes CDR1 SNHLY and CDR2 FYNNEI. CDR3 sequence reads: CASTFTGTGSYEQYF. The CDR3 nucleotides read TGTGCCAGCACCTTCACCGGGACAGGATCCTACGAGCAGTACTTC.

This chain connects TRBV19 to TRBJ2-5; TRBD1 agrees at 12 bases. V dropped 4 bases and J dropped 5; count of bases not matched to a gene: 11. The germline V gene encodes CDR1 LNHDA and CDR2 SQIVND (reference sequence). There are 17 residues in the CDR3. CDR3 sequence: CASSTRSGTGGGETQYF. The CDR3 DNA follows: TGTGCCAGTAGTACCCGCTCCGGGACAGGGGGCGGTGAGACCCAGTACTTC.

The V call is TRBV2, the J call TRBJ2-3; TRBD1 matches 9 bases. Germline CDR1 reads SNHLY; CDR2 reads FYNNEI. V was pared by 4 bases and J by 1 base, with 0 bases of the junction left unmatched. The CDR3 contains 14 residues. The CDR3 bases are TGTGCCAGCAGTGGGGACAGGGGCACAGATACGCAGTATTTT. It encodes CASSGDRGTDTQYF.

The chain combines TRBV27 with TRBJ2-1, with TRBD2 matching over 12 bases. Looked up from germline, CDR1 is MNHEY and CDR2 is SMNVEV (reference sequence). Germline trimming cut 5 bases from V and 7 bases from J; bases unmatched to any gene: 9. The CDR3 has 16 residues. This CDR3 is CASSPRRLAGENEQFF. In DNA form, the CDR3 reads TGTGCCAGCAGTCCCCGGCGACTAGCGGGAGAAAATGAGCAGTTCTTC.

This clone was counted between two and nine times. The chain combines TRBV16 with TRBJ1-4; unclear D gene. V lost 6 bases, J lost 10 bases, and 12 bases lay in between. Germline values: CDR1 KGHSY, CDR2 FQNENV. The CDR3 runs 12 residues. The CDR3 spells CASSTQTGKLFF. For the CDR3, the DNA is TGTGCCAGCAGTACCCAGACCGGAAAACTGTTTTTT.

The chain joins TRBV6-6 to TRBJ1-5; D unclear. The V gene's germline CDR1 is MNHNY and CDR2 SVGAGI (reference sequence). The CDR3 consists of 12 residues. V was pared by 6 bases and J by 4 bases, with 7 bases between. The CDR3 DNA reads TGTGCCAGCAGGGGCTATAATCAGCCCCAGCATTTT. Amino acid sequence: CASRGYNQPQHF.

V usage is TRBV29-1 and J usage is TRBJ2-3; either TRBD1 or TRBD2 may supply D (5 bases each). The CDR3 totals 16 residues. The germline V gene has CDR1 SQVTM and CDR2 ANQGSEA. Trimming left V 0 bases short and J 2 bases short, with 15 bases between. CDR3 sequence: CSVEDRWGSLTDTQYF. DNA for the CDR3: TGCAGCGTTGAAGATAGGTGGGGGTCCCTCACAGATACGCAGTATTTT.

The V call is TRBV2, the J call TRBJ2-7; no reliable D call. Germline V CDR1 and CDR2: SNHLY, FYNNEI. Trimming stripped 8 bases from V and 7 bases from J, with 12 bases between. The CDR3 totals 11 residues. Written as DNA, the CDR3 is TGTGCCAGCTTGGACCCGGGTGAGCAGTACTTC. This sequence encodes CASLDPGEQYF.

The chain uses TRBV27 and TRBJ2-3; possible D gene TRBD2, 5 bases. The V gene lost 5 bases and the J gene lost 0 bases, with 18 bases spanning the gap. The germline gives CDR1 MNHEY, CDR2 SMNVEV (reference sequence). The CDR3 loop spans 17 amino acids. CDR3 DNA: TGTGCCAGCAGTCCCAGATTCGACTATTCTAGCACAGATACGCAGTATTTT. It yields the protein CASSPRFDYSSTDTQYF.

The chain couples TRBV28 to TRBJ2-3; 7 positions agree with TRBD2. Looked up from germline, CDR1 is MDHEN and CDR2 is SYDVKM. The V segment lost 8 bases and the J segment 4 bases; nucleotides outside the gene matches: 0. This CDR3 spans 11 amino acids. The CDR3 reads CASREADTQYF. The CDR3 DNA reads as TGTGCCAGCCGGGAGGCAGATACGCAGTATTTT.

CDR3 loop: CASSKSWTGGPTEAFF. CDR3 DNA: TGTGCCAGCAGCAAATCCTGGACAGGGGGTCCCACTGAAGCTTTCTTT. The J gene is TRBJ1-1, the V gene TRBV5-4; 10 nucleotides match TRBD1. The CDR3 is made up of 16 amino acids. Germline assignment: CDR1 SGHNT and CDR2 YYREEE (reference sequence). Trimming at V came to 4 bases and at J to 4 bases, leaving 10 bases not matched to a gene.

This chain connects TRBV5-1 to TRBJ2-7; 9 bases are a match to TRBD1. CDR3 size: 16 residues. The V segment lost 0 bases and the J segment 3 bases; nucleotides outside the gene matches: 7. Germline-derived CDR1 and CDR2 are SGHRS and YFSETQ. In DNA form, the CDR3 reads TGCGCCAGCAGCTTGGGGGGACAGGGCGGAAACTACGAGCAGTACTTC. It codes for CASSLGGQGGNYEQYF.

The V and J genes are TRBV9 and TRBJ2-5; 7 bases match TRBD2. Germline V gene lookup returns CDR1 SGDLS and CDR2 YYNGEE. Losses at the gene ends were 0 bases for V and 2 bases for J; bases not matched to a gene: 4. The CDR3 runs 15 residues. The CDR3 is CASSVDIGGQETQYF. CDR3 nucleotide sequence: TGTGCCAGCAGCGTAGATATCGGGGGGCAAGAGACCCAGTACTTC.